This is a list of T cell receptor beta chains from one sample in a study of T cell responses to AZD1222 COVID-19 vaccine. Only in-frame clones appear in the TCRdb table, and some are missing; sequencing was by immunoSEQ multiplex PCR. The data hold 84,000 or so clones, with over 80% observed a single time. The material was peripheral blood, obtained on day 0 of AZD1222 vaccination. All receptors derive from an adult in good health. Both conserved end residues are part of each CDR3. A D gene is named only where the DNA matches it firmly. A clone size is listed for some rows: how often the clone was seen (once, few, many), or a class if it is expanded.

CAISDFFRDSYSNYGYTF	TGTGCCATCAGTGACTTCTTTCGGGACAGCTACTCTAACTATGGCTACACCTTC	TRBD1	TRBV10-3	TRBJ1-2	-
CASSPPGRSEQFF	TGTGCCAGCAGCCCCCCCGGGAGAAGTGAGCAGTTCTTC	-	TRBV6-5	TRBJ2-1	-
CASNLPAGLETEAFF	TGTGCCAGTAATCTACCAGCAGGGTTGGAGACTGAAGCTTTCTTT	-	TRBV19	TRBJ1-1	-
CASSLMAETGELFF	TGTGCCAGCAGCTTAATGGCGGAGACCGGGGAGCTGTTTTTT	-	TRBV7-3	TRBJ2-2	few
CSASGDVLGEQYF	TGCAGTGCTAGTGGGGACGTCCTGGGGGAGCAGTACTTC	-	TRBV20-1	TRBJ2-7	-
CASRTGTEEDF	TGTGCCAGCAGGACCGGGACGGAAGAAGACTTC	-	TRBV6-6	TRBJ1-2	-
CASRPGLAGPNEQFF	TGTGCCAGCAGACCGGGACTAGCGGGACCCAATGAGCAGTTCTTC	TRBD2	TRBV6-4	TRBJ2-1	-
CASGLVLRGRRSGYTF	TGTGCTAGTGGTTTGGTACTCAGGGGGCGTAGAAGTGGCTACACCTTC	TRBD1	TRBV12-5	TRBJ1-2	once
CASSLGQGYNSPLHF	TGCGCCAGCAGCTTGGGACAGGGGTATAATTCACCCCTCCACTTT	TRBD1	TRBV5-1	TRBJ1-6	-
CASSFRGEAFF	TGTGCCAGCAGTTTCAGAGGTGAAGCTTTCTTT	-	TRBV27	TRBJ1-1	-
CASSLGTGWGNSPLHF	TGTGCCAGCAGCTTGGGGACAGGCTGGGGTAATTCACCCCTCCACTTT	TRBD1	TRBV5-5	TRBJ1-6	-
CASSDPRVTYEQYF	TGTGCCAGCAGTGATCCCAGGGTGACCTACGAGCAGTACTTC	-	TRBV2	TRBJ2-7	-
CASSPGGGQPQHF	TGTGCCAGCAGTCCAGGGGGTGGTCAGCCCCAGCATTTT	TRBD1	TRBV16	TRBJ1-5	-
CASGGESAGNTIYF	TGTGCCAGTGGAGGGGAGAGCGCTGGAAACACCATATATTTT	-	TRBV19	TRBJ1-3	-
CASSLAVKNQETQYF	TGTGCCAGCAGCTTGGCTGTCAAAAACCAAGAGACCCAGTACTTC	-	TRBV5-4	TRBJ2-5	once
CASSQGGLAGYNEQFF	TGTGCCAGCAGCCAAGGGGGCCTAGCGGGGTACAATGAGCAGTTCTTC	TRBD2	TRBV4-2	TRBJ2-1	-
CASSQDGGHYGYTF	TGTGCCAGCAGCCAAGATGGCGGGCACTATGGCTACACCTTC	-	TRBV3-1/TRBV3-2	TRBJ1-2	once
CASSPRGKGPTDTEAFF	TGCGCCAGCAGCCCTAGGGGTAAGGGGCCGACGGACACTGAAGCTTTCTTT	-	TRBV23-1	TRBJ1-1	-
CASSNGANTGELFF	TGTGCCAGTAGTAACGGGGCGAACACCGGGGAGCTGTTTTTT	-	TRBV19	TRBJ2-2	-
CASSDRGTGNGYTF	TGTGCCAGTAGCGATCGTGGGACAGGGAACGGCTACACCTTC	TRBD1	TRBV19	TRBJ1-2	-
CASSPNLGQGYHEQYF	TGTGCCAGCAGTCCCAATCTGGGACAGGGGTACCACGAGCAGTACTTC	TRBD1	TRBV28	TRBJ2-7	-
CATSRDSTDTQYF	TGTGCCACCAGCAGAGATAGCACAGATACGCAGTATTTT	-	TRBV15	TRBJ2-3	-
CASSLEHLGRGTDTQYF	TGCGCCAGCAGCTTGGAGCATTTAGGGAGGGGCACAGATACGCAGTATTTT	TRBD2	TRBV5-1	TRBJ2-3	-
CASPEGSGANVLTF	TGCGCCAGCCCCGAAGGGTCTGGGGCCAACGTCCTGACTTTC	-	TRBV10-1	TRBJ2-6	-
CASSLARQGDTEAFF	TGTGCCAGCAGTTTAGCTAGACAGGGTGACACTGAAGCTTTCTTT	TRBD1	TRBV28	TRBJ1-1	-
CASSDIPGDSETQYF	TGTGCCAGCAGTGACATTCCGGGAGACAGTGAGACCCAGTACTTC	-	TRBV6-1	TRBJ2-5	-
CASSEGFGLATGTQYF	TGTGCCAGCAGTGAAGGTTTTGGACTAGCAACGGGTACGCAGTATTTT	TRBD2	TRBV2	TRBJ2-3	-
CASSGGDYHNEQFF	TGCGCCAGCAGCGGGGGGGACTACCACAATGAGCAGTTCTTC	TRBD2	TRBV5-1	TRBJ2-1	-
CASSESGGGNEQFF	TGTGCCAGCAGTGAGTCGGGAGGCGGCAATGAGCAGTTCTTC	TRBD2	TRBV6-1	TRBJ2-1	-
CASSQDLTIGGGRIYNEQFF	TGCGCCAGCAGCCAAGATCTCACTATAGGAGGCGGGAGGATCTACAATGAGCAGTTCTTC	TRBD2	TRBV4-1	TRBJ2-1	-
CASRVTQGATTEAFF	TGTGCCAGCAGAGTCACACAGGGGGCGACCACTGAAGCTTTCTTT	TRBD1	TRBV2	TRBJ1-1	-
CASRYMNTGELFF	TGTGCCAGCAGATACATGAACACCGGGGAGCTGTTTTTT	-	TRBV6-5	TRBJ2-2	-
CASSVAGGISGELFF	TGCGCCAGCAGCGTGGCTGGGGGCATCTCCGGGGAGCTGTTTTTT	-	TRBV5-1	TRBJ2-2	-
CASSLNRDNEQFF	TGTGCCAGCAGCCTAAACAGGGACAATGAGCAGTTCTTC	-	TRBV11-3	TRBJ2-1	-
CASREGLVTTDTQYF	TGCGCCAGCAGAGAGGGACTAGTAACGACAGATACGCAGTATTTT	TRBD2	TRBV5-1	TRBJ2-3	-
CASSLQGNYGYTF	TGTGCCAGCAGTTTACAGGGGAACTATGGCTACACCTTC	-	TRBV28	TRBJ1-2	-
CASSVIFGTSNEQFF	TGTGCCAGCAGTGTGATCTTCGGGACTAGCAATGAGCAGTTCTTC	TRBD2	TRBV2	TRBJ2-1	-
CASSLPPSYEQYF	TGTGCCAGCAGCCTCCCGCCCTCCTACGAGCAGTACTTC	-	TRBV3-1/TRBV3-2	TRBJ2-7	-
CASVDGNTIYF	TGTGCCAGCGTGGATGGAAACACCATATATTTT	-	TRBV2	TRBJ1-3	-
CATSDVSGRGTDTQYF	TGTGCCACCAGTGATGTTAGCGGGAGGGGCACAGATACGCAGTATTTT	TRBD2	TRBV24-1	TRBJ2-3	-
CASSLDRGGGETQYF	TGTGCCAGCAGCTTGGACAGGGGCGGCGGTGAGACCCAGTACTTC	TRBD1	TRBV5-4	TRBJ2-5	-
CASSPPAGMVTEAFF	TGTGCCAGCAGCCCCCCGGCAGGGATGGTCACTGAAGCTTTCTTT	-	TRBV28	TRBJ1-1	-
CARASTGGAPGELFF	TGTGCCAGAGCATCGACAGGGGGCGCCCCCGGGGAGCTGTTTTTT	TRBD1	TRBV19	TRBJ2-2	-
CASSRPAVRSYNEQFF	TGTGCCAGCAGCCGACCAGCGGTGCGCTCCTACAATGAGCAGTTCTTC	-	TRBV5-4	TRBJ2-1	-
CAISEGPSSGNTIYF	TGTGCCATCAGTGAGGGCCCGAGCTCTGGAAACACCATATATTTT	-	TRBV10-3	TRBJ1-3	-
CASSYSSFEGNTEAFF	TGTGCCAGCAGTTACTCGAGTTTTGAGGGTAACACTGAAGCTTTCTTT	-	TRBV6-6	TRBJ1-1	-
CASSSPRVYGYTF	TGTGCCAGCAGTTCCCCACGGGTCTATGGCTACACCTTC	-	TRBV6-2/TRBV6-3	TRBJ1-2	-
CASSPQGGYNSPLHF	TGTGCCAGCTCACCCCAGGGGGGGTACAATTCACCCCTCCACTTT	TRBD1	TRBV18	TRBJ1-6	-
CASRSGGVYEQYF	TGTGCCAGCAGAAGCGGGGGAGTCTACGAGCAGTACTTC	TRBD2	TRBV6-5	TRBJ2-7	-
CASSPRGKGGGNQPQHF	TGTGCCAGCTCACCCCGGGGGAAAGGGGGCGGCAATCAGCCCCAGCATTTT	TRBD1	TRBV18	TRBJ1-5	-
CASSYRQTQETQYF	TGTGCCAGCAGTTACCGGCAGACACAAGAGACCCAGTACTTC	-	TRBV6-5	TRBJ2-5	-
CASSDSEVGEQFF	TGTGCCAGCAGTGATTCCGAGGTTGGTGAGCAGTTCTTC	-	TRBV6-1	TRBJ2-1	-
CASSFGQGQWPQHF	TGTGCCAGCAGCTTTGGGCAGGGACAATGGCCCCAGCATTTT	-	TRBV5-5	TRBJ1-5	-
CASSREGAGELFF	TGTGCCAGCAGCCGGGAGGGCGCGGGAGAGCTGTTTTTT	TRBD2	TRBV6-5	TRBJ2-2	-
CASTSGRRETQYF	TGTGCCAGTACTAGCGGGAGGAGAGAGACCCAGTACTTC	TRBD2	TRBV6-5	TRBJ2-5	-